The 21 T cell receptor beta chains in this list originate from one sample, sequenced in a study of radiation and T cells in renal cell carcinoma (dated by TCRdb to the early 2020s). The time point label on this specimen signifies: baseline pretreatment blood. The treatment or condition tag for this specimen amounts to: 15 Gy SBRT to primary tumor, nephrectomy 4 weeks later. Libraries were built with the immunoSEQ multiplex PCR assay. TCRdb provides this immuneACCESS table in a form limited to in-frame rearrangements. Some clones are lacking; in checked studies, under half of them reflect an unresolved V gene, and why the rest are absent is not known. The sample profile shows 100,000 to 150,000 clones; 82% of them were found once. The ten largest make up about 3% of the sample. The source was blood, collected from a patient whose treatment included radiotherapy and nephrectomy. The receptors were sampled from a woman aged 60-75 years with renal cell carcinoma.

This chain connects TRBV18 to TRBJ2-3; the match to TRBD2 covers 8 bases. The CDR3 has 15 residues. The V gene end was trimmed by 2 bases and the J gene end by 3 bases; junction bases not matched to a gene: 4. Germline CDR1 KGHSH, CDR2 LQKENI. CDR3 amino acids: CASSPSGGGTDTQYF. The CDR3, as DNA: TGTGCCAGCTCACCAAGCGGGGGAGGAACAGATACGCAGTATTTT. The entire variable domain, with the rest obtained from reference TRBV18 and TRBJ2-3, is as follows: NAGVMQNPRHLVRRRGQEARLRCSPMKGHSHVYWYRQLPEEGLKFMVYLQKENIIDESGMPKERFSAEFPKEGPSILRIQQVVRGDSAAYFCASSPSGGGTDTQYFGPGTRLTVL.

J is TRBJ1-1 and V is TRBV6-5; D gene ambiguous. The V end lost 0 bases, the J end lost 0 bases, and 5 bases lay between the germline ends. This CDR3 spans 14 amino acids. Per the germline V gene, CDR1 is MNHEY and CDR2 is SVGAGI. The CDR3 is CASSYSTLNTEAFF. CDR3 DNA sequence: TGTGCCAGCAGTTACTCGACGCTGAACACTGAAGCTTTCTTT.

This clone was recorded at least ten times. This chain joins TRBV5-4 and TRBJ2-7, with 8 bases identical to TRBD1. The V and J ends lost 3 bases and 2 bases, in that order; junction bases with no gene match: 7. The CDR3 spans 15 residues. Looked up from germline, CDR1 is SGHNT and CDR2 is YYREEE (reference sequence). The CDR3 spells CASSYGQGLAYEQYF. In nucleotides, the CDR3 is TGTGCCAGCAGCTATGGACAGGGCCTCGCCTACGAGCAGTACTTC.

The chain joins TRBV27 to TRBJ1-2, with 9 positions matching TRBD1. The CDR3 spans 15 residues. The V and J ends lost 6 bases and 4 bases, in that order; junction bases with no gene match: 9. Germline V gene sequence: CDR1 MNHEY, CDR2 SMNVEV (reference sequence). The CDR3 region has the DNA TGTGCCAGCAGCATTACAGGGGGCGTAGGCTATGGCTACACCTTC. The encoded protein is CASSITGGVGYGYTF.

This chain connects TRBV28 to TRBJ2-5, with 14 bases aligning to TRBD2. The V and J ends lost 6 bases and 4 bases, in that order; junction bases with no gene match: 4. The germline V gene has CDR1 MDHEN and CDR2 SYDVKM. CDR3 length: 15 residues. This chain's CDR3 is CASRPTSGGGETQYF. CDR3 DNA sequence: TGTGCCAGCAGGCCGACTAGCGGGGGGGGAGAGACCCAGTACTTC. The entire variable domain, with the rest obtained from reference TRBV28 and TRBJ2-5, is as follows: DVKVTQSSRYLVKRTGEKVFLECVQDMDHENMFWYRQDPGLGLRLIYFSYDVKMKEKGDIPEGYSVSREKKERFSLILESASTNQTSMYLCASRPTSGGGETQYFGPGTRLLVL.

The rearrangement links TRBV4-3 to TRBJ2-7; 7 bases map to TRBD1. V was clipped by 0 bases and J by 3 bases; unmatched bases: 5. Germline values: CDR1 LGHNA, CDR2 YSLEER. The CDR3 is 15 amino acids. The CDR3 protein is CASSQERTGLYEQYF. CDR3 in DNA: TGCGCCAGCAGCCAAGAACGGACAGGTCTCTACGAGCAGTACTTC.

The chain links TRBV21-1 to TRBJ1-1. TRBV21-1 is a recognized pseudogene. This CDR3 comprises 15 residues. CDR3 loop: CASNPSGGVYTEAFF. CDR3 nucleotides: TGTGCCAGCAACCCATCGGGGGGCGTATACACTGAAGCTTTCTTT.

This chain joins TRBV5-1 and TRBJ1-4; 7 bases map to TRBD1. This CDR3 has 14 amino acids. CDR1 and CDR2 (germline): SGHRS, YFSETQ. Trimming cost V 1 base and J 7 bases; bases outside gene matches: 4. The CDR3 DNA reads as TGCGCCAGCAGCTTGCCCCAGGGGGGTGAAAAACTGTTTTTT. Its translation: CASSLPQGGEKLFF. Together with reference TRBV5-1 and TRBJ1-4, the CDR3 gives the full variable domain: KAGVTQTPRYLIKTRGQQVTLSCSPISGHRSVSWYQQTPGQGLQFLFEYFSETQRNKGNFPGRFSGRQFSNSRSEMNVSTLELGDSALYLCASSLPQGGEKLFFGSGTQLSVL.

This clone was seen repeatedly, ten times or more. The gene calls are TRBV10-1 and TRBJ1-6; D not resolved. Germline CDR1 reads WNHNN; CDR2 reads SYGVQD (reference sequence). V was cut by 3 bases and J by 8 bases, with 8 bases left in between. The CDR3 is 13 residues long. CDR3 sequence: CASSDSSYSPLHF. CDR3 DNA: TGCGCCAGCAGTGACAGTTCATATTCACCCCTCCACTTT.

The J gene is TRBJ2-7, the V gene TRBV5-1, with D perhaps assigned TRBD1 or TRBD2 (5 bases each). The germline gives CDR1 SGHRS, CDR2 YFSETQ. V dropped 6 bases and J dropped 3 bases, with 10 bases sitting between them. The CDR3 sequence is 12 residues long. Here the CDR3 DNA reads TGCGCCAGCAACGGGGACGGCTACGAGCAGTACTTC. Translating it yields CASNGDGYEQYF.

The chain has TRBV7-2 and TRBJ1-1; no reliable D call. Germline values: CDR1 SGHTA, CDR2 FQGNSA. V lost 1 base, J lost 5 bases, and 8 bases lay in between. This CDR3 contains 13 residues. CDR3 DNA: TGTGCCAGCAGCTTAGTAGAGAGGACTGAAGCTTTCTTT. This encodes CASSLVERTEAFF.

The chain is built from TRBV28 and TRBJ1-1; maybe TRBD1 (6 bases). The V gene's germline CDR1 is MDHEN and CDR2 SYDVKM. This CDR3 is 11 amino acids long. V was trimmed by 5 bases and J by 6 bases, leaving 7 bases between them. This chain's CDR3 is CASSRTAEAFF. CDR3 DNA sequence: TGTGCCAGCAGTCGGACAGCTGAAGCTTTCTTT.

The CDR3 reads CASSLSGYDSETQYF. The CDR3, as DNA: TGTGCCAGCAGTTTATCGGGATACGATTCGGAGACCCAGTACTTC. V gene TRBV28 combines with J gene TRBJ2-5; D may be TRBD2 (5 bases). This CDR3 has 15 residues. Trimming stripped 1 base from V and 5 bases from J, with 14 bases between. The germline CDR1 and CDR2 sequences are MDHEN and SYDVKM.

The CDR3 DNA follows: TGCAGCGTCCACCGGACAGGGGGCGGCGAGCAGTACTTC. Translated, it gives CSVHRTGGGEQYF. This chain uses TRBV29-1 with TRBJ2-7, with 11 bases that match TRBD1. The CDR3 is 13 residues long. V was pared by 6 bases and J by 6 bases, with 7 bases of the junction left unmatched. Germline V CDR1 and CDR2: SQVTM, ANQGSEA.

V usage is TRBV9 and J usage is TRBJ1-6; possibly TRBD1 for D (5 bases). The CDR3 loop spans 14 amino acids. The germline V gene encodes CDR1 SGDLS and CDR2 YYNGEE. The V end lost 3 bases, the J end lost 10 bases, and 14 bases lay between the germline ends. The CDR3 region is CASSALGVHSPLHF. CDR3 bases: TGTGCCAGCAGCGCCCTGGGGGTACACTCACCCCTCCACTTT.

The chain has TRBV6-1 and TRBJ2-7; weak D call: TRBD1 (5 bases). Deletions cut 4 bases from V and 3 bases from J, with 10 bases between. This CDR3 region has 13 residues. The V gene's germline CDR1 is MNHNS and CDR2 SASEGT. The CDR3 sequence: CASSGSGNYEQYF. The CDR3 DNA reads TGTGCCAGCAGTGGGTCAGGGAACTACGAGCAGTACTTC.

The rearrangement joins TRBV11-2 to TRBJ1-1; D gene unclear. Germline CDR1 is SGHAT and CDR2 is FQNNGV. CDR3 size: 14 residues. Trimming took 5 bases from V and 10 from J, leaving 20 bases between them. The CDR3 is CASSPRDRVWGAFF. The CDR3 DNA follows: TGTGCCAGCAGCCCCCGTGACCGGGTCTGGGGAGCTTTCTTT.

The chain is built from TRBV27 and TRBJ1-1; D gene uncertain. This CDR3 is built from 13 residues. Trimming removed 8 bases from V and 3 bases from J, with 13 bases in between. CDR1 MNHEY and CDR2 SMNVEV come from the germline V gene (reference sequence). Written as DNA, the CDR3 is TGTGCCAGCTCGGTATCGGCTGACACTGAAGCTTTCTTT. Its translation: CASSVSADTEAFF.

This clone has a count of ten or more. The chain recombines TRBV19 with TRBJ2-2; D perhaps matches TRBD2 (5 bases). CDR3 length: 13 residues. The V end was cut by 5 bases, the J end by 6 bases, with 10 bases between. Germline-derived CDR1 and CDR2 are LNHDA and SQIVND (reference sequence). This chain's CDR3 is CASSLVGAGELFF. CDR3 nucleotide sequence: TGTGCCAGTAGTCTAGTCGGGGCCGGGGAGCTGTTTTTT.

V usage is TRBV28 and J usage is TRBJ2-2; D not certain. There are 14 residues in the CDR3. Germline loops: CDR1 MDHEN, CDR2 SYDVKM. V lost 5 bases, J lost 13 bases, and 20 bases lay in between. CDR3 region: CASSTPRFETGLFF. For the CDR3, the DNA is TGTGCCAGCAGTACCCCCCGATTCGAAACGGGGCTGTTTTTT.

This rearrangement joins TRBV10-1 to TRBJ2-3; no definite D call. Trimming took 3 bases from V and 5 from J, leaving 3 bases between them. CDR3 length: 11 amino acids. Germline lookup yields CDR1 WNHNN and CDR2 SYGVQD (reference sequence). CDR3 sequence: CASSDQDTQYF. Written as DNA, the CDR3 is TGCGCCAGCAGTGATCAAGATACGCAGTATTTT.